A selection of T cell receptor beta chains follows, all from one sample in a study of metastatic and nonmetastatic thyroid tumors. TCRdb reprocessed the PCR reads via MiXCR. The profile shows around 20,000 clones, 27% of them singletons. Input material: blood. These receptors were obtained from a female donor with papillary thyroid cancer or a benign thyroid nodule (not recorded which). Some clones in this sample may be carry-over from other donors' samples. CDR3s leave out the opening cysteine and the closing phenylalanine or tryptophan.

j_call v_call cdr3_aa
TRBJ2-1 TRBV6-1 ASSEAGGPYNEQF
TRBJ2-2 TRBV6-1 ASSPTIGCTGELF
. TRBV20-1 GARGTGGYVGGDNGQF
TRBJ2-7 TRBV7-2 ASSLWAGLKYEQY
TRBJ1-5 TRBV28 ASSPSYIQVLPQLGQPQH
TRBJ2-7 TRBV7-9 ASSPGLAKY
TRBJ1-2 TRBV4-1 ASSQARGDDYGYT
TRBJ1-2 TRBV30 AWSKQGAYGYT
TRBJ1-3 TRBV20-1 SARPRRGSGNTIY
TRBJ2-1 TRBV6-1 ASRGAGFYNEQF
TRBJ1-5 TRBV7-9 ASSLGVGLGQPQH
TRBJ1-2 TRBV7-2 ASIPDLSYGYT
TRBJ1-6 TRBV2 ASSLGTESSPLH
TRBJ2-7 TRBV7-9 ASVFLTGANEQY
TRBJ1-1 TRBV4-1 ASSQTDPVPEAF
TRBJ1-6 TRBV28 ASSPFASPLH
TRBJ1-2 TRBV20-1 SAREADRLGYT
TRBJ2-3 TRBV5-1 ASSLVAGGTTDTQY
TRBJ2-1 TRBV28 ASSYSGDDEQF
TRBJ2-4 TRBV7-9 ASSSQGPKDIQY
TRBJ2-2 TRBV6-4 ASSAAGTGELF
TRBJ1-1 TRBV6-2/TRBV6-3 ASSQGAEAF
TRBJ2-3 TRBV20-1 SRPGQGLLDTQY
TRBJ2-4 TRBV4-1 ASSQDVGAKNIHY
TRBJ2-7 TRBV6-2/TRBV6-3 ASSYTQLVPYEQY
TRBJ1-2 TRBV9 TSSEDVNYGYT